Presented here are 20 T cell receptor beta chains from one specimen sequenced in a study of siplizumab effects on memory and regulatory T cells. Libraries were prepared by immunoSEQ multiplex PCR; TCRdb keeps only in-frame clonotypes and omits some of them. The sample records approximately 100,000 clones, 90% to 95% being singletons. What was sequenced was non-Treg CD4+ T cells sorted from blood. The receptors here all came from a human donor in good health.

CDR3 amino acids: CARPLTSGKLSYEQYF. As DNA, the CDR3 is TGTGCCAGACCCTTGACTAGCGGGAAGCTCTCCTACGAGCAGTACTTC. The V gene is TRBV12-1, the J gene TRBJ2-7; TRBD2 is the table's D call and was not checked against the DNA. TRBV12-1 is termed a pseudogene. The CDR3 sequence is 16 residues long.

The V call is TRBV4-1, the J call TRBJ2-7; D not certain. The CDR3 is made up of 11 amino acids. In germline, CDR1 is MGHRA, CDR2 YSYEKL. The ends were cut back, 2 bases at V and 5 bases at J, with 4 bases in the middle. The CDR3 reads CASSQQNEQYF. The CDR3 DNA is TGCGCCAGCAGCCAACAAAACGAGCAGTACTTC.

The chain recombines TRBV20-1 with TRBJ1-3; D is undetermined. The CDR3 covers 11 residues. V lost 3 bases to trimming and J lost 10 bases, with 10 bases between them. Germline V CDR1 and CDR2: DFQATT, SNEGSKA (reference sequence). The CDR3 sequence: CSASRGGTIYF. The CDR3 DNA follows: TGCAGTGCTAGCCGAGGTGGGACCATATATTTT.

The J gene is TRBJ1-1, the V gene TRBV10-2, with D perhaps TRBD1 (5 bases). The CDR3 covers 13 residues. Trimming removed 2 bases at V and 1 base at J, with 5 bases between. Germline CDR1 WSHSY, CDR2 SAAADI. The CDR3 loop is CASSEQGNTEAFF. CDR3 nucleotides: TGCGCCAGCAGTGAGCAGGGGAACACTGAAGCTTTCTTT.

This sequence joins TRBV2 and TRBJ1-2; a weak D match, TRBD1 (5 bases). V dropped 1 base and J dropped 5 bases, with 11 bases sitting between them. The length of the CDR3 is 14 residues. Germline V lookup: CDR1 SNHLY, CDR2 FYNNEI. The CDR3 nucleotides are TGTGCCAGCAGTGAAGGTCAGGGAAGGTATGGCTACACCTTC. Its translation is CASSEGQGRYGYTF.

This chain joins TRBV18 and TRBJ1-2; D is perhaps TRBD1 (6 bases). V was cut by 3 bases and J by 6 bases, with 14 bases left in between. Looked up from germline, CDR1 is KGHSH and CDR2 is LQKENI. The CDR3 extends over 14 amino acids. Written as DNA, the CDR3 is TGTGCCAGCTCACCCATTTCAGGGGTTGATGGCTACACCTTC. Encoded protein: CASSPISGVDGYTF.

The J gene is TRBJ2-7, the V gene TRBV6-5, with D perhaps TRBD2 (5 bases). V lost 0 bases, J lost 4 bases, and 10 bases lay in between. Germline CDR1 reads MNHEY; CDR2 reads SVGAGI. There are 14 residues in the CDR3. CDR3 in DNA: TGTGCCAGCAGTTACTCGAGGGATATTTACGAGCAGTACTTC. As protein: CASSYSRDIYEQYF.

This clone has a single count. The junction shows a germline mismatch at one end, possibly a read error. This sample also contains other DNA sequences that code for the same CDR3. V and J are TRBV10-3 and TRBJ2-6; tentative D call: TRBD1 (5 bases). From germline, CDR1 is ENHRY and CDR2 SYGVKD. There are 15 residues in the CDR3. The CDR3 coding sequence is TGTGCCATCGGAGTTGTGCCCTCTGGGGCCAACGTCCTGACCTTC. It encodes CAIGVVPSGANVLTF.

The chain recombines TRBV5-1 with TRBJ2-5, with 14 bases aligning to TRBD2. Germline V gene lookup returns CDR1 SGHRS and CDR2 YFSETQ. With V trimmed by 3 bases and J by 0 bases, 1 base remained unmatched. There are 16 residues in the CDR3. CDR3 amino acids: CASSWGLAGDQETQYF. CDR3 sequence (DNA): TGCGCCAGCAGCTGGGGACTAGCGGGGGACCAAGAGACCCAGTACTTC.

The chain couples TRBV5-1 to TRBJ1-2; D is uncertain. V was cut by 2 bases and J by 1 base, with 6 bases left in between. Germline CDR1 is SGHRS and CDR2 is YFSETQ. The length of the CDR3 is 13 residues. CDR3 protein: CASSFGINYGYTF. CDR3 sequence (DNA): TGCGCCAGCAGCTTCGGGATTAACTATGGCTACACCTTC.

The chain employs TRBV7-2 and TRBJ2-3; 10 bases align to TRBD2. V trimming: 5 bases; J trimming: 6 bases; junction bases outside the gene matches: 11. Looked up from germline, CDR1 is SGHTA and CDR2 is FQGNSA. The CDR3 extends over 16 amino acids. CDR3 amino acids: CASSTLTSGAWDTQYF. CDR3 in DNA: TGTGCCAGCAGCACCCTAACTAGCGGGGCCTGGGATACGCAGTATTTT.

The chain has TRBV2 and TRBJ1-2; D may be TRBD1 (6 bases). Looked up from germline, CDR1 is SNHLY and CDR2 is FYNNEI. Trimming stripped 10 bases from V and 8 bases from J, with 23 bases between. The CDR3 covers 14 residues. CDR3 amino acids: CATHGQGNMWGYTF. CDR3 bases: TGTGCCACTCACGGGCAGGGGAATATGTGGGGCTACACCTTC.

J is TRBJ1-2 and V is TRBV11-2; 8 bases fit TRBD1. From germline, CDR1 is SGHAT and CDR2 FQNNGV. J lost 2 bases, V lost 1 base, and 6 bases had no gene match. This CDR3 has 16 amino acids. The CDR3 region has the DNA TGTGCCAGCAGCTTAGGAGCGACAGGGGCCAACTATGGCTACACCTTC. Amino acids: CASSLGATGANYGYTF.

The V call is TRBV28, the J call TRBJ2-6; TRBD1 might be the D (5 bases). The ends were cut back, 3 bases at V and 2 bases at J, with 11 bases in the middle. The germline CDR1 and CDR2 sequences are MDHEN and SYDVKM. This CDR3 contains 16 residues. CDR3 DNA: TGTGCCAGCAGTTTCTTAGGGGCGGCTGGGGCCAACGTCCTGACTTTC. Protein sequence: CASSFLGAAGANVLTF.

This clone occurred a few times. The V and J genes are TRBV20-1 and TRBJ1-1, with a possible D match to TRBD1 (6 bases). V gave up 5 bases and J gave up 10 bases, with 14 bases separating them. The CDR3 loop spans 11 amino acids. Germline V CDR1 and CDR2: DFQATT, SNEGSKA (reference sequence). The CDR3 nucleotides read TGCAGTGCTCGACAGGCGGGGGGAGCTTTCTTT. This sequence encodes CSARQAGGAFF.

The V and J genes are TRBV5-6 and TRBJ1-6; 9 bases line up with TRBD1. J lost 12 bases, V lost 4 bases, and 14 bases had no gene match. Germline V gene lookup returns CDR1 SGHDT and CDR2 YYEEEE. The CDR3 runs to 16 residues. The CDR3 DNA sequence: TGTGCCAGCAGCCCCGGGACAGGGTCAGGGGTGATACCCCTCCACTTT. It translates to CASSPGTGSGVIPLHF.

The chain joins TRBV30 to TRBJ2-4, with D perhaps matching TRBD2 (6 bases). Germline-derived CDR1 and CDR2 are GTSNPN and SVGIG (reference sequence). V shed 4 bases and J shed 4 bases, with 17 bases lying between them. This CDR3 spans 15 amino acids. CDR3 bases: TGTGCCTGGACCCAACCGGGGGTAGTAAAAAACATTCAGTACTTC. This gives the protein CAWTQPGVVKNIQYF.

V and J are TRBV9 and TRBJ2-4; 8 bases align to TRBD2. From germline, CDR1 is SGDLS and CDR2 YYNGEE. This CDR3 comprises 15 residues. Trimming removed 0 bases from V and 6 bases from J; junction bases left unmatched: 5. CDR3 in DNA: TGTGCCAGCAGCGTAGGACTAGCGATCGTAAACATTCAGTACTTC. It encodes CASSVGLAIVNIQYF.

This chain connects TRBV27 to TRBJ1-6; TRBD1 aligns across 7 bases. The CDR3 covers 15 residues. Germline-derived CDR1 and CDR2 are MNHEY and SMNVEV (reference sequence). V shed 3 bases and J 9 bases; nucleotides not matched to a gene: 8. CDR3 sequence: CASSFVDRKPSPLHF. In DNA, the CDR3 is TGTGCCAGCAGTTTCGTGGACAGGAAACCTTCACCCCTCCACTTT.

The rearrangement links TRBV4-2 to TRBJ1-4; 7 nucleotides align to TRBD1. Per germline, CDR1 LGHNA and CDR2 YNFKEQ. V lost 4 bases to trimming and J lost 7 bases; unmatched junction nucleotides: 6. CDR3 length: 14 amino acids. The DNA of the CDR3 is TGTGCCAGCAGCCTCGGGACAGACCCTGAAAAACTGTTTTTT. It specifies CASSLGTDPEKLFF.